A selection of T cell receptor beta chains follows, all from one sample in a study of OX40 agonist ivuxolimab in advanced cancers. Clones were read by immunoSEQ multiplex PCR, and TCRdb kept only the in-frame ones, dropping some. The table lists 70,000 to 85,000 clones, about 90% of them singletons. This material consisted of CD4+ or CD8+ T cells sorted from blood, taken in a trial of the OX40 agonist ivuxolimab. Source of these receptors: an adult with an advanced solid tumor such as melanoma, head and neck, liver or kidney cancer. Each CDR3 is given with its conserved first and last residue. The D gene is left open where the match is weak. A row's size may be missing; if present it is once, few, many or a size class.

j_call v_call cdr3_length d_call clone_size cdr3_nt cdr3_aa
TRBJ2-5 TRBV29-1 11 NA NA TGCAGCGTCGACAGGAGGGAGACCCAGTACTTC CSVDRRETQYF
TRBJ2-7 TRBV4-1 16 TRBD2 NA TGCGCCAGCAGCCAAGATCGACTAGCGGCTACCTACGAGCAGTACTTC CASSQDRLAATYEQYF
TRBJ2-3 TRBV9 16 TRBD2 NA TGTGCCAGCAGCGTAGCCGGCGGGAGTGTAGGAGATACGCAGTATTTT CASSVAGGSVGDTQYF
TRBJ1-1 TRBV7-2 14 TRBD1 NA TGTGCCAGCAGCGCGGACAGGCGGGGGACTGAAGCTTTCTTT CASSADRRGTEAFF
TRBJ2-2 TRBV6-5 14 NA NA TGTGCCAGCAGTTACTCGGGGGTCACCGGGGAGCTGTTTTTT CASSYSGVTGELFF
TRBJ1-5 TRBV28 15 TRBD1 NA TGTGCCAGCAGTTTAGGACAGGGTTTCCGTCAGCCCCAGCATTTT CASSLGQGFRQPQHF
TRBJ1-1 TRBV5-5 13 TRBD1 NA TGTGCCAGCAGCTCGACAGGGGACACTGAAGCTTTCTTT CASSSTGDTEAFF
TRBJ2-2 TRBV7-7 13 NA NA TGTGCTAGCAGCCAGGCTCCGTCCGGGGAGCTGTTTTTT CASSQAPSGELFF
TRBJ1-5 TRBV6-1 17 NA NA TGTGCCAGCAGTGAAGCCCTGCCTGGGGATAGCAATCAGCCCCAGCATTTT CASSEALPGDSNQPQHF
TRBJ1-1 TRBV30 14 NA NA TGTGCCAGCAGTTGGCGGGAGGGGAACACTGAAGCTTTCTTT CASSWREGNTEAFF
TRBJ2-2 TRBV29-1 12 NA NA TGCAGCGTTGCCAGGGGAACCGGGGAGCTGTTTTTT CSVARGTGELFF
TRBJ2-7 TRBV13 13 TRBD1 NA TGTGCCAGCAGTTGGCGACAGGGAAACGAGCAGTACTTC CASSWRQGNEQYF
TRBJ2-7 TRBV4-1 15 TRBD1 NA TGCGCCAGCAGCCAAGATGTCCAGGGGGTTGACGAGCAGTACTTC CASSQDVQGVDEQYF
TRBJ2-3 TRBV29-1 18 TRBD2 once TGCAGCGTTGAACCCACTAGCGGGAGGGTTCCTAGCACAGATACGCAGTATTTT CSVEPTSGRVPSTDTQYF
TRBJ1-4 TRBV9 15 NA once TGTGCCAGCAGCGTAGAGGCGGGAACTAATGAAAAACTGTTTTTT CASSVEAGTNEKLFF
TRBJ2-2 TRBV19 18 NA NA TGTGCCAGTACCAAAAACCCCTTTGGCAGGGGAAACACCGGGGAGCTGTTTTTT CASTKNPFGRGNTGELFF
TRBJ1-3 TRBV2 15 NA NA TGTGCCAGCGGAAAAGAACAGGGCTCTGGAAACACCATATATTTT CASGKEQGSGNTIYF
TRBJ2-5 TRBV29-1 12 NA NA TGCAGCGTTGTTGTAGAGGGAGAGACCCAGTACTTC CSVVVEGETQYF
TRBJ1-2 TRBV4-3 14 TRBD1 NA TGCGCCAGCAGCGGACGACAGGGTGGCCTTGGCTACACCTTC CASSGRQGGLGYTF
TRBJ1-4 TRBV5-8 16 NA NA TGTGCCAGCAGCGCTGGGACAACCGCAACTAATGAAAAACTGTTTTTT CASSAGTTATNEKLFF
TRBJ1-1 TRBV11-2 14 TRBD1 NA TGTGCCAGCAGCTCACCGGGACAGGGGGCGTTAGCTTTCTTT CASSSPGQGALAFF
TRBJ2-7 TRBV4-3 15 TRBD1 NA TGCGCCAGCAGCCAAGAGACAGGGGGAACCTACGAGCAGTACTTC CASSQETGGTYEQYF
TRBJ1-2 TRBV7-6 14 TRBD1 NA TGTGCCAGCAGCCGTTCGACAGGGAACTATGGCTACACCTTC CASSRSTGNYGYTF
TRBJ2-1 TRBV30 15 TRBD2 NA TGTGCCTGGAGTCACCTAGCGGGGGGATACAATGAGCAGTTCTTC CAWSHLAGGYNEQFF
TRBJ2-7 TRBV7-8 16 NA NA TGTGCCAGCAGCTTAGTTCAGGGGCAAAGCTCCTACGAGCAGTACTTC CASSLVQGQSSYEQYF
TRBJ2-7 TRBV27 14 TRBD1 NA TGTGCCAGCAGTTTCCGGGACAGGGTCTACGAGCAGTACTTC CASSFRDRVYEQYF
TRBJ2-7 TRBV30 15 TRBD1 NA TGTGCCTGGAGTGCCCTGAAGGGACAGGGACTCGAGCAGTACTTC CAWSALKGQGLEQYF
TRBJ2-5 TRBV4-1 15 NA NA TGCGCCAGCAGCCAAGTGGACAGTCAACAAGAGACCCAGTACTTC CASSQVDSQQETQYF
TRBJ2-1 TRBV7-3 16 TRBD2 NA TGTGCCAGCAGTTCCTCGGGACTAGCGGGAGTTAATGAGCAGTTCTTC CASSSSGLAGVNEQFF
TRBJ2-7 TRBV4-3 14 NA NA TGCGCCAGCAGCCTAAATCAGGCGGAGGGCGAGCAGTACTTC CASSLNQAEGEQYF
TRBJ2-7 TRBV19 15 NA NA TGTGCCAGTAGTATAGGTCAGGGAGTAGCCTACGAGCAGTACTTC CASSIGQGVAYEQYF
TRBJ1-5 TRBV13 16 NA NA TGTGCCAGCAGCCTTTCACAGGAGAATAGCAATCAGCCCCAGCATTTT CASSLSQENSNQPQHF
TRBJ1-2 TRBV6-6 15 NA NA TGTGCCAGCAGCAGATGGATGGACGCAGCCTATGGCTACACCTTC CASSRWMDAAYGYTF
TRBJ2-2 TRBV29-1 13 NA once TGCAGCGTTCAATCTACGAACACCGGGGAGCTGTTTTTT CSVQSTNTGELFF
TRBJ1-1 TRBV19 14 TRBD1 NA TGTGCCAGTAGTATATATGACAGGGTCACTGAAGCTTTCTTT CASSIYDRVTEAFF
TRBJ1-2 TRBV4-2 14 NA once TGTGCCAGCAGCCAAGAAGGGGCTATCTATGGCTACACCTTC CASSQEGAIYGYTF
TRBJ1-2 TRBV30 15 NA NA TGTGCCTGGAGTACTTCGTGGACGTCTGGCACGGGCTACACCTTC CAWSTSWTSGTGYTF
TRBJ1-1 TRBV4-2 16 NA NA TGTGCCAGCAGCCAAGGGTCCGGACTCACGAACACTGAAGCTTTCTTT CASSQGSGLTNTEAFF
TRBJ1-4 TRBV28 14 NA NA TGTGCCAGCAGCCCCATTACGGCTAATGAAAAACTGTTTTTT CASSPITANEKLFF
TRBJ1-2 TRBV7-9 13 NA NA TGTGCCAGTACCGATCATACAGGGTTGAGCTACACCTTC CASTDHTGLSYTF
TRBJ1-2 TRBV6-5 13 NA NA TGTGCCAGCAGTTTAGGACAGAGGTATGGCTACACCTTC CASSLGQRYGYTF
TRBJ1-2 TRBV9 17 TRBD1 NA TGTGCCAGCAGCGTAGTAGGGCAGGGGGCAGGTAACTATGGCTACACCTTC CASSVVGQGAGNYGYTF
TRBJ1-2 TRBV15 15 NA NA TGTGCCACCTGGGACCCGGAGGGAAGAGGCTATGGCTACACCTTC CATWDPEGRGYGYTF
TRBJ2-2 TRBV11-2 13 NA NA TGTGCCAGCAGCTTAGATGGCCCCGGGGAGCTGTTTTTT CASSLDGPGELFF
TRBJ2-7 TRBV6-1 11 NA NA TGTGCCAGCAGTTCCCTATACGAGCAGTACTTC CASSSLYEQYF
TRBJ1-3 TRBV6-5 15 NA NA TGTGCCAGCAGTTACACAGCGTTTTCTGGAAACACCATATATTTT CASSYTAFSGNTIYF
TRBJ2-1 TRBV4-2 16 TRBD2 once TGTGCCAGCAGCCAAGCGAGTAGCGGGAGGGCAAATGAGCAGTTCTTC CASSQASSGRANEQFF
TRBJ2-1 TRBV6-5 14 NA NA TGTGCCAGCAGTCCACCCGGAACATACAATGAGCAGTTCTTC CASSPPGTYNEQFF
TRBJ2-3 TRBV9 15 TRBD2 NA TGTGCCAGCAGCGCGGGACTAACGAACACAGATACGCAGTATTTT CASSAGLTNTDTQYF
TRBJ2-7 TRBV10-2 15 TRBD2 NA TGCGCCAGCAGTGACGGGAGGGGGGTCTCCTACGAGCAGTACTTC CASSDGRGVSYEQYF
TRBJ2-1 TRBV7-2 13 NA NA TGTGCCAGCATGAATGTGGGATTCAATGAGCAGTTCTTC CASMNVGFNEQFF
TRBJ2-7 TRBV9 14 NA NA TGTGCCAGCAGCGTACAGGCTAGCTCCTACGAGCAGTACTTC CASSVQASSYEQYF
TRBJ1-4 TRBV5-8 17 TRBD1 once TGTGCCAGCAGCTTGGGATCGTTGGGACAGGGTAGCGAAAAACTGTTTTTT CASSLGSLGQGSEKLFF
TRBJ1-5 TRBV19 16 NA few TGTGCCAGTAACCCTCCCCAGCAGCTGGGCAATCAGCCCCAGCATTTT CASNPPQQLGNQPQHF